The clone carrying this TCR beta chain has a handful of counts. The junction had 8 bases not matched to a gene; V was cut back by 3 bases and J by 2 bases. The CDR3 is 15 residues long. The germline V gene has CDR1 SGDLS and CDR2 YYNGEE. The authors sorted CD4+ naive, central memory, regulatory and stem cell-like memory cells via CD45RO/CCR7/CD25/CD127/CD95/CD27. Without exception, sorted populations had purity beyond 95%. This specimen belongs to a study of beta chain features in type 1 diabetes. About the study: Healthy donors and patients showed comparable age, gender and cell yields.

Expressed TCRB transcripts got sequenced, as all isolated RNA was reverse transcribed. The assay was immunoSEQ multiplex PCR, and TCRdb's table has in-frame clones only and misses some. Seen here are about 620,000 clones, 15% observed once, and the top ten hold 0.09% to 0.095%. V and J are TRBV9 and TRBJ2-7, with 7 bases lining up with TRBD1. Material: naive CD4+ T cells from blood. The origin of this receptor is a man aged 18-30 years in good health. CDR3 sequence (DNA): TGTGCCAGCAGCGGCCAGGGGGTTCCTCCCTACGAGCAGTACTTC. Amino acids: CASSGQGVPPYEQYF.